The 10 T cell receptor beta chains in this list originate from one sample, sequenced in a study of blood T cells in healthy people across ages. For the second PCR, which ran for about 6 to 11 cycles, a sample-barcoded 5' primer and a J-beta primer mix were used. TCRdb redid the calling of the 5' RACE reads with MiXCR, one entry per CDR3 protein. This sample has 1,800,000 or so distinct CDR3 sequences, with roughly two fifths found just once. The specimen sequenced was blood. These receptors originate from a human donor in good health.

This chain links TRBV14 with TRBJ1-6; 9 bases are shared with TRBD1. V trimming: 5 bases; J trimming: 7 bases; junction bases outside the gene matches: 6. CDR1 and CDR2 (germline): SGHDN, FVKESK. CDR3 length: 15 residues. The CDR3 bases are TGTGCCAGCAGCAAGCGGGACAGGGAAAATTCACCCCTCCACTTT. This codes for CASSKRDRENSPLHF.

This clonotype was detected only a few times. The chain recombines TRBV7-9 with TRBJ2-1; D is unresolved. Trimming shortened V by 2 bases and J by 2 bases, and 7 bases separated the two germline ends. The V gene's germline CDR1 is SEHNR and CDR2 FQNEAQ (reference sequence). The CDR3 contains 14 residues. This CDR3 is CASSLLVPYNEQFF. In DNA form, the CDR3 reads TGTGCCAGCAGCTTACTGGTCCCCTACAATGAGCAGTTCTTC.

The genes are TRBV28 and TRBJ2-1; D tentatively fits TRBD1 or TRBD2 (5 bases each). The CDR3 runs to 16 residues. Trimming left V 4 bases short and J 8 bases short, with 21 bases between. Germline CDR1 MDHEN, CDR2 SYDVKM. CDR3 in amino acids: CASSSRGDPRGDEQFF. For the CDR3, the DNA is TGTGCCAGCAGTTCGCGAGGGGATCCACGGGGTGATGAGCAGTTCTTC.

About this clonotype itself: A much larger clone lies a single base off, so this may be a read error. The V call is TRBV4-1, the J call TRBJ2-7; TRBD2 aligns across 9 bases. The junction had 5 bases not matched to a gene; V was cut back by 1 base and J by 7 bases. Germline V gene sequence: CDR1 MGHRA, CDR2 YSYEKL. This CDR3 region has 14 residues. The CDR3 sequence: CASSQGLAGSEQYF. The CDR3 bases are TGCGCCAGCAGCCAAGGCCTAGCGGGGAGTGAGCAGTACTTC.

The chain combines TRBV16 with TRBJ1-1, with D perhaps matching TRBD1 (6 bases). Germline CDR1 KGHSY, CDR2 FQNENV. This CDR3 region has 15 residues. V lost 1 base, J lost 10 bases, and 19 bases lay in between. The CDR3 DNA sequence: TGTGCCAGCAGCCAATACGACGGGGGGCAACAAGGAGCTTTCTTT. Translating it yields CASSQYDGGQQGAFF.

Regarding this clonotype: One end of the junction fails to match germline, which may point to a read error. The chain links TRBV15 to TRBJ2-6; D possibly uses TRBD1 or TRBD2 (6 bases each). CDR3 length: 14 amino acids. Germline values: CDR1 LNHNV, CDR2 YYDKDF (reference sequence). The CDR3 nucleotides are TGTGCCACCAGCAGAGTTAGGGGGGCCAACGTCCTGGCTTTC. It yields the protein CATSRVRGANVLAF. The full variable domain, completed using reference TRBV15 and TRBJ2-6, is DAMVIQNPRYQVTQFGKPVTLSCSQTLNHNVMYWYQQKSSQAPKLLFHYYDKDFNNEADTPDNFQSRRPNTSFCFLDIRSPGLGDTAMYLCATSRVRGANVLAFGAGSRLTVL.

There are many counts of this clonotype. The CDR3 nucleotides are TGTGCCAGCAGTGAACTCAGCTATGGCTACACCTTC. This encodes CASSELSYGYTF. The rearrangement uses TRBV6-1 and TRBJ1-2; no definite D call. CDR1 is MNHNS, CDR2 SASEGT, per germline. This CDR3 has 12 amino acids. Trimming removed 2 bases from V and 4 bases from J, with 5 bases in between.

The rearrangement joins TRBV4-3 to TRBJ2-1; 7 positions agree with TRBD2. CDR1 and CDR2 (germline): LGHNA, YSLEER. The CDR3 totals 17 residues. V gave up 4 bases and J gave up 3 bases; unmatched junction bases: 12. CDR3 protein: CASSRRSRAGDYNEQFF. DNA for the CDR3: TGCGCCAGCAGCCGCAGGTCCAGGGCGGGGGACTACAATGAGCAGTTCTTC.

The chain couples TRBV11-2 to TRBJ1-2; D uncertain. The germline CDR1 and CDR2 sequences are SGHAT and FQNNGV. V was pared by 0 bases and J by 8 bases, with 10 bases between. There are 13 residues in the CDR3. The CDR3 coding sequence is TGTGCCAGCAGCTTAGAATTGAATAGGGGCTACACCTTC. Translated: CASSLELNRGYTF.

V and J are TRBV11-3 and TRBJ2-3; 11 bases match TRBD2. CDR3 length: 16 amino acids. The V segment lost 4 bases and the J segment 1 base; nucleotides outside the gene matches: 4. In germline, CDR1 is SGHNT, CDR2 YENEEA. The CDR3 loop reads CASSSGTSGRTDTQYF. CDR3 bases: TGTGCCAGCAGCTCCGGGACTAGCGGACGCACAGATACGCAGTATTTT.